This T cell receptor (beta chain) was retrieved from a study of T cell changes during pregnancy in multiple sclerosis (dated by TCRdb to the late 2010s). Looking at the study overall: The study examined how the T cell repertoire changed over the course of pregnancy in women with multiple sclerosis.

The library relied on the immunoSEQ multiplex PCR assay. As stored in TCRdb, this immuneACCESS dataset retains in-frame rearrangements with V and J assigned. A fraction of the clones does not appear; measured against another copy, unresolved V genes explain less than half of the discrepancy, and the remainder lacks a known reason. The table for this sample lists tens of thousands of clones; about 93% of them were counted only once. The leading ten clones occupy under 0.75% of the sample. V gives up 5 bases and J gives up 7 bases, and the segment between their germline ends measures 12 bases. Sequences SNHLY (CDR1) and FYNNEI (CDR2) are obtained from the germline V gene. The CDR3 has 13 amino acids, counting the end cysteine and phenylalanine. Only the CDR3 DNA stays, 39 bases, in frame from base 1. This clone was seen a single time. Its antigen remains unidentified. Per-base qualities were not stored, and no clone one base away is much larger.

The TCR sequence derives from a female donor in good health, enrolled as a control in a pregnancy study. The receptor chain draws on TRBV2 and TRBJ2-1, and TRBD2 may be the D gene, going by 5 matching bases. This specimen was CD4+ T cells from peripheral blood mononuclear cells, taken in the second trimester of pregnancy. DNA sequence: TGTGCCAGCAGTCCTCCTAGCAGGAATGAGCAGTTCTTC. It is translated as CASSPPSRNEQFF.